This T cell receptor beta chain was obtained from a study of shared clonotypes between healthy human individuals. Overall study: CD4 naive and CD4 memory each took three plates per donor, while CD8 naive took two and CD8 memory one. Notes on the study in general: The naive CD4 repertoires of several donors were compared, and roughly 5% of clonotypes were shared.

About this clone: What it binds is unknown.

Germline values: CDR1 SGDLS, CDR2 YYNGEE. Trimming shortened V by 0 bases and J by 4 bases, and 15 bases separated the two germline ends. There are 16 residues in the CDR3. The data were produced by immunoSEQ multiplex PCR, yet TCRdb's version contains in-frame clones alone and is incomplete. In the table there are 2 million to 3 million clones, roughly 93% of which are singletons. The origin of this receptor is a man between 18 and 29 years old in good health. Some clones in this sample may be carry-over from other donors' samples. The sample comprised naive CD4+ T cells from PBMCs. Subset given: CD45RA+ positively selected. The chain is built from TRBV9 and TRBJ2-3, with D perhaps matching TRBD1 or TRBD2 (5 bases each). DNA for the CDR3: TGTGCCAGCAGCGTAGCTCACGGGGCTTCCTCAGATACGCAGTATTTT. Translating gives CASSVAHGASSDTQYF.